Shown below are 31 T cell receptor beta chains from a single sample sequenced in a study of PD-L1 blockade in urothelial cancer. Libraries were prepared by immunoSEQ multiplex PCR; TCRdb keeps only in-frame clonotypes and omits some of them. In the table there are tens of thousands of clones, 70% to 90% of which are singletons. The material was PBMCs, obtained around atezolizumab (anti-PD-L1) treatment. The receptors were gathered from a man between 60 and 75 years old with urothelial cancer.

The rearrangement links TRBV6-1 to TRBJ1-2; D is possibly TRBD1 (6 bases). CDR3 length equals 16 residues. Trimming took off 0 bases at V and 0 bases at J, with 11 bases between the two ends. Germline V CDR1 and CDR2: MNHNS, SASEGT. CDR3 in DNA: TGTGCCAGCAGTGAAGCGCTTCAGGGGACTAACTATGGCTACACCTTC. Translating it yields CASSEALQGTNYGYTF.

J is TRBJ1-1 and V is TRBV6-5; a weak D match, TRBD1 (6 bases). V lost 6 bases to trimming and J lost 5 bases, with 19 bases between them. This CDR3 spans 15 amino acids. Germline CDR1 is MNHEY and CDR2 is SVGAGI. The CDR3, as DNA: TGTGCCAGCAGCCTTTTAAGAGGGGGAACAACTGAAGCTTTCTTT. Its translation is CASSLLRGGTTEAFF.

The CDR3 DNA sequence: TGTGCCAGCAGCTTAGATGGGACAGTCAACTATGGCTACACCTTC. This gives the protein CASSLDGTVNYGYTF. V gene TRBV11-3 combines with J gene TRBJ1-2; 7 nucleotides match TRBD1. Germline trimming cut 0 bases from V and 2 bases from J; bases unmatched to any gene: 3. Germline lookup yields CDR1 SGHNT and CDR2 YENEEA. The CDR3 is 15 amino acids.

The chain joins TRBV2 to TRBJ2-1; D is unclear. CDR3 length: 15 amino acids. Germline CDR1 and CDR2: SNHLY and FYNNEI. V shed 1 base and J shed 9 bases, with 16 bases lying between them. The CDR3 region is CASSEEVARSLEQFF. As DNA, the CDR3 is TGTGCCAGCAGTGAAGAAGTGGCTAGATCCCTTGAGCAGTTCTTC. The whole variable domain, filled in from reference TRBV2 and TRBJ2-1, reads EPEVTQTPSHQVTQMGQEVILRCVPISNHLYFYWYRQILGQKVEFLVSFYNNEISEKSEIFDDQFSVERPDGSNFTLKIRSTKLEDSAMYFCASSEEVARSLEQFFGPGTRLTVL.

V and J are TRBV7-2 and TRBJ2-3; D perhaps matches TRBD2 (6 bases). The CDR3 runs to 15 residues. Germline CDR1 reads SGHTA; CDR2 reads FQGNSA. The ends were cut back, 1 base at V and 4 bases at J, with 12 bases in the middle. CDR3 in DNA: TGTGCCAGCAGCTTAGGGATAGCGGCCGCAGATACGCAGTATTTT. It translates to CASSLGIAAADTQYF.

This sequence joins TRBV9 and TRBJ1-1; 8 bases map to TRBD1. Trimming took 0 bases from V and 6 from J; bases not matched to a gene: 1. The CDR3 is made up of 13 amino acids. Germline values: CDR1 SGDLS, CDR2 YYNGEE. CDR3 in DNA: TGTGCCAGCAGCGTAGTGGACAGGGCTGAAGCTTTCTTT. This translates into CASSVVDRAEAFF.

The chain links TRBV28 to TRBJ1-2; unclear D gene. From germline, CDR1 is MDHEN and CDR2 SYDVKM. Trimming stripped 1 base from V and 5 bases from J, with 17 bases between. The CDR3 extends over 16 amino acids. In DNA form, the CDR3 reads TGTGCCAGCAGTTTATCCAGTGGTGTCTTCTTTTATGGCTACACCTTC. Protein: CASSLSSGVFFYGYTF.

The chain has TRBV7-9 and TRBJ2-5; 9 bases fit TRBD1. Germline CDR1 reads SEHNR; CDR2 reads FQNEAQ (reference sequence). The CDR3 covers 15 residues. With 5 bases clipped from V and 4 bases from J, the junction kept 8 bases outside the gene matches. The CDR3 DNA reads as TGTGCCAGCAGCCTCACAGGGGGCGCGGGAGAGACCCAGTACTTC. Its protein product is CASSLTGGAGETQYF.

This rearrangement joins TRBV7-2 to TRBJ1-1; TRBD1 matches 7 bases. Looked up from germline, CDR1 is SGHTA and CDR2 is FQGNSA. V lost 4 bases and J lost 2; bases outside the gene matches: 4. This CDR3 contains 14 residues. CDR3 sequence (DNA): TGTGCCAGCAGCTCTCAGGGGGGTAACACTGAAGCTTTCTTT. It translates to CASSSQGGNTEAFF. The variable domain in full, completed from reference TRBV7-2 and TRBJ1-1, reads GAGVSQSPSNKVTEKGKDVELRCDPISGHTALYWYRQSLGQGLEFLIYFQGNSAPDKSGLPSDRFSAERTGGSVSTLTIQRTQQEDSAVYLCASSSQGGNTEAFFGQGTRLTVV.

The V call is TRBV12-5, the J call TRBJ1-5; D may be TRBD1 (6 bases). The V and J ends lost 2 bases and 5 bases respectively, with 7 bases between them. Germline V gene data show CDR1 as LGHNT and CDR2 as FRNRAP. This CDR3 is built from 13 residues. Here the CDR3 DNA reads TGTGCTAGTGGTTTGCAGGGGCATCAGCCCCAGCATTTT. Encoded protein: CASGLQGHQPQHF.

The table lists this clone with a count of one. The rearrangement uses TRBV21-1 and TRBJ2-2; no DNA check was done on the table's D call, TRBD1. TRBV21-1 is a known pseudogene. There are 18 residues in the CDR3. CDR3 region: CASSKLDRASLNTGELFF. The CDR3 DNA reads as TGTGCCAGCAGCAAACTGGACAGGGCCTCCTTGAACACCGGGGAGCTGTTTTTT.

J is TRBJ2-3 and V is TRBV5-1; 14 nucleotides match TRBD2. Trimming at V came to 4 bases and at J to 3 bases, leaving 7 bases not matched to a gene. The CDR3 totals 17 residues. CDR1 and CDR2 (germline): SGHRS, YFSETQ. DNA of the CDR3: TGCGCCAGCAGCCCCGGACTAGCGGGGGGAGGGACAGATACGCAGTATTTT. Amino acids: CASSPGLAGGGTDTQYF.

The chain carries TRBV4-1 and TRBJ2-5, with D maybe TRBD2 (7 bases). The CDR3 loop spans 16 amino acids. In germline, CDR1 is MGHRA, CDR2 YSYEKL. V was cut by 4 bases and J by 5 bases, with 20 bases left in between. CDR3 in amino acids: CASSLDSRGGEETQYF. CDR3 nucleotides: TGCGCCAGCAGCCTCGATTCCAGGGGAGGGGAGGAGACCCAGTACTTC.

The chain joins TRBV7-2 to TRBJ2-2; 9 bases match TRBD1. V gave up 5 bases and J gave up 0 bases; unmatched junction bases: 7. CDR3 size: 17 residues. CDR1 and CDR2 (germline): SGHTA, FQGNSA. CDR3 bases: TGTGCCAGCAGCATGAACAGGGGGCGCGCGAACACCGGGGAGCTGTTTTTT. This sequence encodes CASSMNRGRANTGELFF. The complete variable domain, with remaining parts taken from reference TRBV7-2 and TRBJ2-2, reads GAGVSQSPSNKVTEKGKDVELRCDPISGHTALYWYRQSLGQGLEFLIYFQGNSAPDKSGLPSDRFSAERTGGSVSTLTIQRTQQEDSAVYLCASSMNRGRANTGELFFGEGSRLTVL.

The chain recombines TRBV30 with TRBJ2-1; D ambiguous. CDR1 and CDR2 (germline): GTSNPN, SVGIG (reference sequence). V was shortened by 5 bases and J by 4 bases, with 15 bases between the two germline ends. The CDR3 runs 14 residues. As DNA, the CDR3 is TGTGCCTGGCTGGGCCTCCCCCCGTACAATGAGCAGTTCTTC. Residues: CAWLGLPPYNEQFF.

V and J are TRBV11-3 and TRBJ2-3, with TRBD2 matching over 12 bases. CDR1 and CDR2 from the germline V gene are SGHNT and YENEEA. The trim removed 0 bases at V and 3 bases at J, leaving 7 bases unmatched. There are 18 residues in the CDR3. In DNA form, the CDR3 reads TGTGCCAGCAGCTTAGATTCGCCCCTAGCGGGGGGGACAGATACGCAGTATTTT. Its translation: CASSLDSPLAGGTDTQYF.

The chain couples TRBV2 to TRBJ1-5; perhaps TRBD1 as D (5 bases). V lost 6 bases and J 0 bases, leaving 9 bases between the germline ends. This CDR3 spans 14 amino acids. Germline V CDR1 and CDR2: SNHLY, FYNNEI. CDR3 in DNA: TGTGCCAGCAGAACAGGTCTTAGCAATCAGCCCCAGCATTTT. It yields the protein CASRTGLSNQPQHF. Drawing the rest from reference TRBV2 and TRBJ1-5, the complete variable domain is EPEVTQTPSHQVTQMGQEVILRCVPISNHLYFYWYRQILGQKVEFLVSFYNNEISEKSEIFDDQFSVERPDGSNFTLKIRSTKLEDSAMYFCASRTGLSNQPQHFGDGTRLSIL.

This clone was seen once. V is TRBV7-2 and J is TRBJ1-2, with 7 bases fitting TRBD1. V shed 5 bases, J shed 8 bases, and the junction held 8 bases outside the gene matches. Germline CDR1 reads SGHTA; CDR2 reads FQGNSA. This CDR3 comprises 13 residues. CDR3 coding DNA: TGTGCCAGCAGCGGAAGACAGGGTTTGGGCTACACCTTC. Translated: CASSGRQGLGYTF.

The rearrangement joins TRBV19 to TRBJ2-1; possibly TRBD2 for D (7 bases). The V end was cut by 2 bases, the J end by 10 bases, with 18 bases between. The germline V gene encodes CDR1 LNHDA and CDR2 SQIVND (reference sequence). The CDR3 is 15 residues long. DNA for the CDR3: TGTGCCAGTAGTATAAACCCCGGGGGGCCATCCGAGCAGTTCTTC. This codes for CASSINPGGPSEQFF. Together with reference TRBV19 and TRBJ2-1, the CDR3 gives the full variable domain: DGGITQSPKYLFRKEGQNVTLSCEQNLNHDAMYWYRQDPGQGLRLIYYSQIVNDFQKGDIAEGYSVSREKKESFPLTVTSAQKNPTAFYLCASSINPGGPSEQFFGPGTRLTVL.

V usage is TRBV28 and J usage is TRBJ2-6; TRBD1 aligns across 9 bases. The CDR3 consists of 18 residues. The germline V gene encodes CDR1 MDHEN and CDR2 SYDVKM. V shed 6 bases, J shed 0 bases, and the junction held 9 bases outside the gene matches. CDR3 amino acids: CASSTPGQGSSGANVLTF. The CDR3 DNA reads TGTGCCAGCAGCACACCGGGACAGGGAAGCTCTGGGGCCAACGTCCTGACTTTC.

This clone has a single count. This chain uses TRBV6-4 with TRBJ2-1; 9 bases are shared with TRBD1. Germline CDR1 and CDR2: MRHNA and SNTAGT. The CDR3 has 14 residues. Trimming at V came to 2 bases and at J to 7 bases, leaving 3 bases not matched to a gene. The CDR3, as DNA: TGTGCCAGCAGTGACCCGACAGGGGGGAATGAGCAGTTCTTC. As protein: CASSDPTGGNEQFF.

The CDR3 is CASSQSGDQPQHF. In DNA, the CDR3 is TGCGCCAGCAGCCAAAGCGGCGATCAGCCCCAGCATTTT. This chain links TRBV4-3 with TRBJ1-5; D unresolved. CDR1 and CDR2 from the germline V gene are LGHNA and YSLEER. Trimming shortened V by 2 bases and J by 5 bases, and 7 bases separated the two germline ends. The CDR3 spans 13 residues.

This chain connects TRBV13 to TRBJ1-2; D is perhaps TRBD1 (6 bases). The germline V and J ends were trimmed by 5 bases and 0 bases, with 22 bases remaining between them. This CDR3 comprises 18 residues. Per germline, CDR1 PRHDT and CDR2 FYEKMQ (reference sequence). The CDR3 loop is CASSRGTGPNGPNYGYTF. The CDR3 coding sequence is TGTGCCAGCAGCAGAGGAACAGGGCCTAATGGGCCTAACTATGGCTACACCTTC.

The chain carries TRBV6-6 and TRBJ2-7; 12 nucleotides align to TRBD1. Germline V gives CDR1 MNHNY, CDR2 SVGAGI (reference sequence). The CDR3 is 15 amino acids. The V and J ends lost 6 bases and 5 bases, in that order; junction bases with no gene match: 8. The CDR3 region has the DNA TGTGCCAGCAGGGCACTCGGGACAGGGGGCCACGAGCAGTACTTC. Its translation is CASRALGTGGHEQYF.

The chain has TRBV6-5 and TRBJ2-1; 12 bases are a match to TRBD2. This CDR3 region has 15 residues. V lost 2 bases and J lost 9; bases outside the gene matches: 5. Germline V gene sequence: CDR1 MNHEY, CDR2 SVGAGI. In nucleotides, the CDR3 is TGTGCCAGCAGTTACGCAGGACTAGCGGGGAGTGAGCAGTTCTTC. As protein: CASSYAGLAGSEQFF.

V usage is TRBV11-2 and J usage is TRBJ2-5; tentative D call: TRBD1 (6 bases). The CDR3 covers 16 residues. The V end lost 0 bases, the J end lost 2 bases, and 13 bases lay between the germline ends. CDR1 and CDR2 from the germline V gene are SGHAT and FQNNGV. The CDR3 here is CASSLEGRGLQETQYF. In nucleotides, the CDR3 is TGTGCCAGCAGCTTAGAGGGCAGGGGATTGCAAGAGACCCAGTACTTC.

This clone was recorded only once. The genes are TRBV7-6 and TRBJ1-3; weak D call: TRBD1 (5 bases). V was pared by 1 base and J by 4 bases, with 17 bases between. The germline V gene has CDR1 SGHVS and CDR2 FNYEAQ. The CDR3 has 17 amino acids. CDR3 sequence reads: CASSLGPPTGGGNTIYF. The CDR3 nucleotides are TGTGCCAGCAGCTTAGGGCCCCCGACCGGGGGAGGAAACACCATATATTTT.

The chain carries TRBV2 and TRBJ1-4; 7 positions agree with TRBD1. This CDR3 is 16 amino acids long. Germline V gene lookup returns CDR1 SNHLY and CDR2 FYNNEI. The ends lost 6 bases at V and 0 bases at J; junction bases unmatched: 7. CDR3 sequence (DNA): TGTGCCAGCAGGAAAACAGGGGATGCAACTAATGAAAAACTGTTTTTT. As protein: CASRKTGDATNEKLFF.

This clone has more than one count but fewer than ten. This chain links TRBV2 with TRBJ1-6; no definite D call. Trimming left V 1 base short and J 16 bases short, with 11 bases between. Germline assignment: CDR1 SNHLY and CDR2 FYNNEI. The CDR3 extends over 12 amino acids. CDR3 nucleotide sequence: TGTGCCAGCAGTGAAGGGAGCCAGTTACTCCACTTT. Its translation is CASSEGSQLLHF.

The genes are TRBV11-3 and TRBJ2-1, with 9 nucleotides matching TRBD2. CDR1 is SGHNT, CDR2 YENEEA, per germline. This CDR3 has 15 amino acids. The ends lost 4 bases at V and 6 bases at J; junction bases unmatched: 7. As DNA, the CDR3 is TGTGCCAGCAGCTCGAGCGGGGGGCTTGGCAATGAGCAGTTCTTC. It codes for CASSSSGGLGNEQFF.

The chain is built from TRBV9 and TRBJ2-1, with a tentative D call TRBD2 (6 bases). V lost 0 bases and J lost 5, with 12 bases in between. CDR1 is SGDLS and CDR2 is YYNGEE in the germline V gene. This CDR3 region has 15 residues. As DNA, the CDR3 is TGTGCCAGCAGCGTAGGCGGACTACAAAACAATGAGCAGTTCTTC. This encodes CASSVGGLQNNEQFF. Filled out from reference TRBV9 and TRBJ2-1, the complete variable domain reads DSGVTQTPKHLITATGQRVTLRCSPRSGDLSVYWYQQSLDQGLQFLIQYYNGEERAKGNILERFSAQQFPDLHSELNLSSLELGDSALYFCASSVGGLQNNEQFFGPGTRLTVL.